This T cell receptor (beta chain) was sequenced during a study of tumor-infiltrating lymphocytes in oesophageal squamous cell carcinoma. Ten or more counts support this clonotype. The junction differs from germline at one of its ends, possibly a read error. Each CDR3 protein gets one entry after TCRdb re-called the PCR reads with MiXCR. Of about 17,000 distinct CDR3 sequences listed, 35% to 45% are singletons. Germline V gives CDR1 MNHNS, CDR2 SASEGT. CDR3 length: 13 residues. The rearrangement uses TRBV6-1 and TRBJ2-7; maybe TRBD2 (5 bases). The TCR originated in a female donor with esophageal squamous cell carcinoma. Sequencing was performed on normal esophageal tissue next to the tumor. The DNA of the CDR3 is TGTGCCAGCAGCGGGAATTCGGATTCACCCCTCCACTTC. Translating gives CASSGNSDSPLHF.